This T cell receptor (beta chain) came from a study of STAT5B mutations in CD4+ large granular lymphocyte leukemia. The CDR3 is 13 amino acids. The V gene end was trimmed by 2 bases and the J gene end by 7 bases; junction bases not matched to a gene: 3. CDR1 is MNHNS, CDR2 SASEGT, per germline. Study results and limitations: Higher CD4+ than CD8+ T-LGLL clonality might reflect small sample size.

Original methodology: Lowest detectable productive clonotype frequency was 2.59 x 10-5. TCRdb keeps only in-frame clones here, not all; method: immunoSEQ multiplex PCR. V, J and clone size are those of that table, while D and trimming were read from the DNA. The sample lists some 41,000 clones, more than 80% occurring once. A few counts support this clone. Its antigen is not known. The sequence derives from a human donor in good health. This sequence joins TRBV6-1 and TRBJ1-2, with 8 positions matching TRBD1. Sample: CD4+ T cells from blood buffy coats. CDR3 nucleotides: TGTGCCAGCAGTGAACAGGGGGCCGGTGGCTACACCTTC. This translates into CASSEQGAGGYTF.